This T cell receptor beta chain was observed in a study of naive and memory T cell subsets. Findings of the study overall: In naive cells, over 95% of TCR sequences were seen only once. RNA-based TCR counts may shift with T cell activation and differentiation. Naive repertoires, especially CD8, held a few larger clonotypes, possibly memory cells re-expressing CD45RA.

The CDR3 is made up of 15 amino acids. Germline V gene lookup returns CDR1 SGHRS and CDR2 YFSETQ. With V trimmed by 0 bases and J by 2 bases, 2 bases remained unmatched. Both TRBC1 and TRBC2 were covered by a beta constant-region primer of two equimolar oligonucleotides. Nested alpha and beta constant-region primers with the SP2 primer drove four PCR rounds on ligated cDNA. Ligation attached a single-stranded oligonucleotide with a 12-nucleotide UMI and the SP2 primer to the cDNA 3' end. TCRdb used MiXCR to reprocess the UMI-ligation and nested PCR reads, holding one entry per CDR3 protein. The sample has over 110,000 distinct CDR3 sequences; about 20% are singletons. After CD4 positive bead selection, the CD4-negative fraction gave CD8 T cells. This clonotype was seen more than once but under ten times. Its antigen is currently unknown.

The chain recombines TRBV5-1 with TRBJ2-5, with TRBD2 identical over 9 bases. The TCR was taken from a human donor in good health. The sample comprised naive CD8+ T cells from blood. CDR3 DNA sequence: TGCGCCAGCAGCTTGGCGACTAGCGGACAAGAGACCCAGTACTTC. Translated: CASSLATSGQETQYF.